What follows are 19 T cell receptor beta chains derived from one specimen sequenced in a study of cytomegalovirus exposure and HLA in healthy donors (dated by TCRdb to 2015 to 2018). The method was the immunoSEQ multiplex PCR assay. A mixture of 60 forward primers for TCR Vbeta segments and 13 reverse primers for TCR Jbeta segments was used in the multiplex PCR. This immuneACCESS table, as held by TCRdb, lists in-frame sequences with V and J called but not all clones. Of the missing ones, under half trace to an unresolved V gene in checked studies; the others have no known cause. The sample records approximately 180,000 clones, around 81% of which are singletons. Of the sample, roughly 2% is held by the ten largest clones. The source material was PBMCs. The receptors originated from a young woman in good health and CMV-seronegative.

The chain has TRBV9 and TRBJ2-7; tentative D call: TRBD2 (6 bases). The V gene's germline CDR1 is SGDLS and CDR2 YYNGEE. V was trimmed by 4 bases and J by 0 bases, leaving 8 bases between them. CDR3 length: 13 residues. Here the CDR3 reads CASSPDYSYEQYF. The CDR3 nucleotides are TGTGCCAGCAGCCCGGACTACTCCTACGAGCAGTACTTC.

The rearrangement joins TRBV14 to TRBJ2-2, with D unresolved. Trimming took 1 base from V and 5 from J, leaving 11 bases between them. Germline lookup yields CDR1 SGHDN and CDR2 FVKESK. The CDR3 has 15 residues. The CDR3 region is CASSQVYSATGELFF. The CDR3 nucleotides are TGTGCCAGCAGCCAAGTTTACAGTGCTACCGGGGAGCTGTTTTTT.

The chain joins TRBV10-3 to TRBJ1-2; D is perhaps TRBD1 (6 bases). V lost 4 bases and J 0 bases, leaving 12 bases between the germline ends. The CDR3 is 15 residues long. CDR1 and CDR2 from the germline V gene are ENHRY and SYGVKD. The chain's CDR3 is CAISAHRDANYGYTF. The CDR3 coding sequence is TGTGCCATCAGTGCCCACAGGGATGCTAACTATGGCTACACCTTC.

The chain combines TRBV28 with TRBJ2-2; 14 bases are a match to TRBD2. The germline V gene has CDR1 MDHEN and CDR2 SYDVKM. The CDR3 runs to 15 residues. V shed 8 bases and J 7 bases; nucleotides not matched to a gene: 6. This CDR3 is CASWTSGRPGGELFF. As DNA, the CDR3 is TGTGCCAGCTGGACTAGCGGGAGGCCGGGCGGGGAGCTGTTTTTT. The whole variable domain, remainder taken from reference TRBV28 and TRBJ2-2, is DVKVTQSSRYLVKRTGEKVFLECVQDMDHENMFWYRQDPGLGLRLIYFSYDVKMKEKGDIPEGYSVSREKKERFSLILESASTNQTSMYLCASWTSGRPGGELFFGEGSRLTVL.

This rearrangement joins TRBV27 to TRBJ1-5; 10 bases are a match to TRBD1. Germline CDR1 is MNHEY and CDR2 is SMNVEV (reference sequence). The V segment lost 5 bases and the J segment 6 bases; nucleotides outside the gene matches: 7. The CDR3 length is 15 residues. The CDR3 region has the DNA TGTGCCAGCAGTGGATTCGGGACAGGGGTTCAGCCCCAGCATTTT. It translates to CASSGFGTGVQPQHF.

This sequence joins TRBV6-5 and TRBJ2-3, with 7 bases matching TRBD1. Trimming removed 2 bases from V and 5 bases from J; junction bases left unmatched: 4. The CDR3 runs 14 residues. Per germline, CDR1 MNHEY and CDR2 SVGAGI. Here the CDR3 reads CASSYVGGRDTQYF. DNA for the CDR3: TGTGCCAGCAGTTACGTAGGGGGCCGAGATACGCAGTATTTT.

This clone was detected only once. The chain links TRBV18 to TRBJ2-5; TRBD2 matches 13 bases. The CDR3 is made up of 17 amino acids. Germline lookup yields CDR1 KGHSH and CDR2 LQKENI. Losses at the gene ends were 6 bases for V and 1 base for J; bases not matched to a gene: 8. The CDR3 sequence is CASSRGTSGVTQETQYF. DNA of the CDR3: TGTGCCAGCTCCCGCGGGACTAGCGGGGTTACCCAAGAGACCCAGTACTTC.

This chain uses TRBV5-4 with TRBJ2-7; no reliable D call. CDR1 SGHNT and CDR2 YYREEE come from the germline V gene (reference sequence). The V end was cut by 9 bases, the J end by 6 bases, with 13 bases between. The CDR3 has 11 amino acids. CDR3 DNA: TGTGCCACCCAAGCAGGAACCGAGCAGTACTTC. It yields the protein CATQAGTEQYF.

CDR3 coding DNA: TGTGCCTGGAGTGCGGGGCTTAGCGGGTCCTCCTACGAGCAGTACTTC. Amino acid sequence: CAWSAGLSGSSYEQYF. The V gene is TRBV30, the J gene TRBJ2-7; 7 bases map to TRBD2. In germline, CDR1 is GTSNPN, CDR2 SVGIG (reference sequence). The CDR3 has 16 residues. With 1 base clipped from V and 0 bases from J, the junction kept 9 bases outside the gene matches.

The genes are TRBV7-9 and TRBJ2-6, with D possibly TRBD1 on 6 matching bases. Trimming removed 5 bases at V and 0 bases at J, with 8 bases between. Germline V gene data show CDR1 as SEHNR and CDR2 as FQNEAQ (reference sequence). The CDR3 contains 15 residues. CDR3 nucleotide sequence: TGTGCCAGCAGCCCAGGGGACTCTGGGGCCAACGTCCTGACTTTC. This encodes CASSPGDSGANVLTF. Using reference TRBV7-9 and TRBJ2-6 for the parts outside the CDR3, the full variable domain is DTGVSQNPRHKITKRGQNVTFRCDPISEHNRLYWYRQTLGQGPEFLTYFQNEAQLEKSRLLSDRFSAERPKGSFSTLEIQRTEQGDSAMYLCASSPGDSGANVLTFGAGSRLTVL.

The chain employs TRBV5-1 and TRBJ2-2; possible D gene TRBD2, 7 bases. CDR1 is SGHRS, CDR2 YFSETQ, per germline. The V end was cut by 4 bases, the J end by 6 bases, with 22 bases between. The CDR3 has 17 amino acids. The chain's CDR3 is CASSALPGLRQAGELFF. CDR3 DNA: TGCGCCAGCAGCGCTCTCCCGGGACTAAGACAGGCCGGGGAGCTGTTTTTT.

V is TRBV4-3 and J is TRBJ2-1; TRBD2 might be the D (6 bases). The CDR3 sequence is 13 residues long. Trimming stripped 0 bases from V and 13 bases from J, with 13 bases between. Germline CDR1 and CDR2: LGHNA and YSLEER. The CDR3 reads CASSQEVSRGQFF. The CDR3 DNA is TGCGCCAGCAGCCAAGAGGTCTCGCGGGGTCAGTTCTTC.

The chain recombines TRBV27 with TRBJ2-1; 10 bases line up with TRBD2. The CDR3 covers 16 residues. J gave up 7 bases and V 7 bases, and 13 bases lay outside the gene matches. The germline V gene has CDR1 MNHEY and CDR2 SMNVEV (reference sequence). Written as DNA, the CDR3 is TGTGCCAGCACCGAACTGAGCGGGAGGGCGGGAAATGAGCAGTTCTTC. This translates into CASTELSGRAGNEQFF.

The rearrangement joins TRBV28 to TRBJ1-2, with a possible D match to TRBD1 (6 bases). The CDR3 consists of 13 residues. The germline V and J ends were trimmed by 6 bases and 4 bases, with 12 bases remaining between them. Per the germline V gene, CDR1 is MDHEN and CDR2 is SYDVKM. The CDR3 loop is CASSQPGVYGYTF. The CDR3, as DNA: TGTGCCAGCAGCCAGCCAGGGGTCTATGGCTACACCTTC.

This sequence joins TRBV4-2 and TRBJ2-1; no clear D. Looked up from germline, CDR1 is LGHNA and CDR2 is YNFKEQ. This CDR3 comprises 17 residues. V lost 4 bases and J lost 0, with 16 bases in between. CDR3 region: CASSRKAERNSYNEQFF. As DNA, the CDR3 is TGTGCCAGCAGCCGAAAGGCGGAGAGAAACTCCTACAATGAGCAGTTCTTC.

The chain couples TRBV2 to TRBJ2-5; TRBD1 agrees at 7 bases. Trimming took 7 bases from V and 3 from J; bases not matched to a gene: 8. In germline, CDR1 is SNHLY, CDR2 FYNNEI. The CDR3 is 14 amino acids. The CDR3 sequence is CASNPTQGEETQYF. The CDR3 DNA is TGTGCCAGCAACCCCACCCAGGGGGAAGAGACCCAGTACTTC.

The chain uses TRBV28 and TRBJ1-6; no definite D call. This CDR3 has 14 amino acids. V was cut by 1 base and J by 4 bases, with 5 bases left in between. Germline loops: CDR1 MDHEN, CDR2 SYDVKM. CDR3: CASSLSEYNSPLHF. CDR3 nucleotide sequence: TGTGCCAGCAGTTTATCAGAATATAATTCACCCCTCCACTTT.

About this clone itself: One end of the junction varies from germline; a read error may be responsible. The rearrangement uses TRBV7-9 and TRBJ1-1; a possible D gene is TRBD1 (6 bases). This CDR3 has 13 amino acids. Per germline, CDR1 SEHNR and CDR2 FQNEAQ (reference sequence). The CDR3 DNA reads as TGTTCCAGCAGCTTAAAGGGGGAAAATGAAGCTTTCTTT. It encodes CSSSLKGENEAFF.

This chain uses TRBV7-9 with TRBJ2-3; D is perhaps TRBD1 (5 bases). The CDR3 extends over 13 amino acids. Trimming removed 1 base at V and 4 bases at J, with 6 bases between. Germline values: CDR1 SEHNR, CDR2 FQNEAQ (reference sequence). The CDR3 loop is CASSLGTSDTQYF. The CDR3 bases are TGTGCCAGCAGCTTAGGGACATCAGATACGCAGTATTTT.